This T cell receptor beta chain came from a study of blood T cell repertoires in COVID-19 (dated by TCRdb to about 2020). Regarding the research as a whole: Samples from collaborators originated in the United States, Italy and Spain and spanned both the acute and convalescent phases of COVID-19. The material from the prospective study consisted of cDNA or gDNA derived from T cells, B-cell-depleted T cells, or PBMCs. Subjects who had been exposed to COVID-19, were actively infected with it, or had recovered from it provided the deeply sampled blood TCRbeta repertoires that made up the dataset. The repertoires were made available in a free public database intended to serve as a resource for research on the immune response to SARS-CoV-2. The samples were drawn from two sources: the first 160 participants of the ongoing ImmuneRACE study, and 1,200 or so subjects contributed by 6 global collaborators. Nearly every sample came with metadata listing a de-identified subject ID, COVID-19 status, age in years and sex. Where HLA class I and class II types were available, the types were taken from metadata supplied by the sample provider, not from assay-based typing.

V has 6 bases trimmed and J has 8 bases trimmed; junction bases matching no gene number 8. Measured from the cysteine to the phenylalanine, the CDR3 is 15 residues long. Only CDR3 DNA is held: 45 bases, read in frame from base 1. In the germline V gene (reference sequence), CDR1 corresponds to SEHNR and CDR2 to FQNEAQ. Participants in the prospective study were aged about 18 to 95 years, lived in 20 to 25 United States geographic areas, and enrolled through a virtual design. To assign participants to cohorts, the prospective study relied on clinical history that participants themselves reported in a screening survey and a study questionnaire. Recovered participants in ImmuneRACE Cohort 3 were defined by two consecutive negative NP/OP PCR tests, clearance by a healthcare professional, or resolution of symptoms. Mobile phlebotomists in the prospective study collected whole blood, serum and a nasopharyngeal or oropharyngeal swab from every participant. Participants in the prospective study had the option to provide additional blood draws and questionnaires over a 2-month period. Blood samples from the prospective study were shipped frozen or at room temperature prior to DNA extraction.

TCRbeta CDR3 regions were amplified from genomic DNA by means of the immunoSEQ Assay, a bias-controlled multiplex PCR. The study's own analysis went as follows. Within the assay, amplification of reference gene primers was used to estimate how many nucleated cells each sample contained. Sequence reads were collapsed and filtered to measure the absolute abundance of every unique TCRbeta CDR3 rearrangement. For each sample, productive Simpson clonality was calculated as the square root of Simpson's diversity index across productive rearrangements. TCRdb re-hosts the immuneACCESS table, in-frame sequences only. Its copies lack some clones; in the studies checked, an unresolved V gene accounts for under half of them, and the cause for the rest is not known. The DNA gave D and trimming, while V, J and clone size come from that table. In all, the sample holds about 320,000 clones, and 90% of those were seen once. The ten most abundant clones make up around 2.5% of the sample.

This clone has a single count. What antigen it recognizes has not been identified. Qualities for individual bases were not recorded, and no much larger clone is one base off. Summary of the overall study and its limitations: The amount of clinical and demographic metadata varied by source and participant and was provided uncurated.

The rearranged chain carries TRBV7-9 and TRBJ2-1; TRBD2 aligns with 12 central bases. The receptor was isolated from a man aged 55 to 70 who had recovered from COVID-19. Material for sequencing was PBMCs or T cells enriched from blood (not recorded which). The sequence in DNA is TGTGCCAGCAGTCCTTCTAGCGGGAGGGTTGATGAGCAGTTCTTC. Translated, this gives CASSPSSGRVDEQFF. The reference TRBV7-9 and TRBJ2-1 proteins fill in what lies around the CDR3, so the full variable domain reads DTGVSQNPRHKITKRGQNVTFRCDPISEHNRLYWYRQTLGQGPEFLTYFQNEAQLEKSRLLSDRFSAERPKGSFSTLEIQRTEQGDSAMYLCASSPSSGRVDEQFFGPGTRLTVL.